Listed here are 21 T cell receptor beta chains from one sample, sequenced in a study of radiation and T cells in renal cell carcinoma. Documented time point: blood 4 weeks post-SBRT, at nephrectomy. The treatment is: 15 Gy SBRT to primary tumor, nephrectomy 4 weeks later. Assay used: immunoSEQ multiplex PCR; TCRdb lists only in-frame clones, some missing. The data show 140,000 or so clones, roughly 90% seen once. Sample: blood, taken from a patient whose treatment included radiotherapy and nephrectomy. These receptors originate from a woman aged 45-60 years with renal cell carcinoma.

V gene TRBV6-6 combines with J gene TRBJ1-5, with 7 bases that match TRBD1. Germline V gene sequence: CDR1 MNHNY, CDR2 SVGAGI (reference sequence). The CDR3 sequence is 16 residues long. V lost 4 bases, J lost 2 bases, and 8 bases stayed unmatched. CDR3 sequence reads: CASSSLETGRNQPQHF. CDR3 nucleotide sequence: TGTGCCAGCAGTTCCCTAGAGACAGGGCGCAATCAGCCCCAGCATTTT.

This clone occurred a few times. The chain uses TRBV28 and TRBJ1-1; maybe TRBD1 (5 bases). CDR1 is MDHEN, CDR2 SYDVKM, per germline. This CDR3 has 13 residues. With 6 bases removed from V and 7 bases from J, the gap between germline ends came to 15 bases. As DNA, the CDR3 is TGTGCCAGCAGGGGAGGGACTGCACATGAAGCTTTCTTT. This sequence encodes CASRGGTAHEAFF.

The gene calls are TRBV2 and TRBJ1-2; 7 bases align to TRBD1. This CDR3 spans 14 amino acids. The germline V gene has CDR1 SNHLY and CDR2 FYNNEI. The V gene end was trimmed by 5 bases and the J gene end by 3 bases; junction bases not matched to a gene: 6. CDR3 sequence: CASSPLTGDYGYTF. CDR3 bases: TGTGCCAGCAGTCCTTTAACAGGGGACTATGGCTACACCTTC.

The V gene is TRBV11-3, the J gene TRBJ2-2, with D maybe TRBD1 (5 bases). Germline CDR1 SGHNT, CDR2 YENEEA. V lost 1 base and J 0 bases, leaving 12 bases between the germline ends. The CDR3 loop spans 17 amino acids. The CDR3 DNA reads TGTGCCAGCAGCTTAGGTGCCGACAGTTCGAACACCGGGGAGCTGTTTTTT. Encoded protein: CASSLGADSSNTGELFF.

The V gene is TRBV7-9, the J gene TRBJ2-7, with TRBD1 matching 7 bases. The germline V gene has CDR1 SEHNR and CDR2 FQNEAQ (reference sequence). This CDR3 comprises 13 residues. V was pared by 5 bases and J by 6 bases, with 7 bases of the junction left unmatched. CDR3 loop: CASSETGFFEQYF. The CDR3 DNA reads TGTGCCAGCAGCGAGACAGGGTTTTTCGAGCAGTACTTC.

CDR3 nucleotide sequence: TGTGCCAGCAGCTTAGCGGGACTAGCGGGAGCTGGGCGACGGGGTTGGCAGTATTTT. Amino acid sequence: CASSLAGLAGAGRRGWQYF. The chain couples TRBV7-2 to TRBJ2-3, with 14 positions matching TRBD2. Per germline, CDR1 SGHTA and CDR2 FQGNSA. CDR3 length equals 19 residues. V trimming: 0 bases; J trimming: 11 bases; junction bases outside the gene matches: 16.

The genes are TRBV7-6 and TRBJ2-7, with TRBD1 identical over 10 bases. Germline V gene lookup returns CDR1 SGHVS and CDR2 FNYEAQ. The ends lost 5 bases at V and 2 bases at J; junction bases unmatched: 3. The CDR3 has 14 residues. The chain's CDR3 is CASSTGQGTYEQYF. The CDR3 DNA reads as TGTGCCAGCAGCACGGGACAGGGGACCTACGAGCAGTACTTC.

CDR3 nucleotides: TGCGCCAGCAGTCAATCGCGAGACAGGGGATTCTACGAGCAGTACTTC. Translating gives CASSQSRDRGFYEQYF. This sequence joins TRBV23-1 and TRBJ2-7; 8 bases map to TRBD1. TRBV23-1 is marked as an open reading frame, function uncertain. The CDR3 runs to 16 residues. The trim removed 0 bases at V and 3 bases at J, leaving 7 bases unmatched.

The chain joins TRBV28 to TRBJ1-5, with TRBD1 matching 7 bases. There are 14 residues in the CDR3. Germline V lookup: CDR1 MDHEN, CDR2 SYDVKM. Trimming took 2 bases from V and 5 from J; bases not matched to a gene: 3. CDR3 sequence: CASSLRGLDQPQHF. In DNA form, the CDR3 reads TGTGCCAGCAGTTTAAGGGGGCTGGATCAGCCCCAGCATTTT.

The rearrangement links TRBV30 to TRBJ1-1, with D tentatively TRBD1 (6 bases). Germline CDR1 is GTSNPN and CDR2 is SVGIG (reference sequence). V was pared by 4 bases and J by 6 bases, with 24 bases between. The CDR3 spans 16 residues. The CDR3 region has the DNA TGTGCCTGGATTTCACGGCGGGGGGCGCCAGGCTCTGAAGCTTTCTTT. This sequence encodes CAWISRRGAPGSEAFF.

The rearrangement joins TRBV27 to TRBJ2-3, with 8 bases fitting TRBD2. CDR3 length equals 14 residues. After removal of 7 bases from V and 2 bases from J, the junction contained 5 bases not matched to a gene. The germline CDR1 and CDR2 sequences are MNHEY and SMNVEV (reference sequence). The chain's CDR3 is CASIQAGATDTQYF. CDR3 sequence (DNA): TGTGCCAGCATCCAAGCGGGAGCCACAGATACGCAGTATTTT.

The chain combines TRBV7-2 with TRBJ1-3; D call uncertain. V was trimmed by 4 bases and J by 0 bases, leaving 10 bases between them. Germline V CDR1 and CDR2: SGHTA, FQGNSA. The length of the CDR3 is 15 residues. For the CDR3, the DNA is TGTGCCAGCAGCTCTCAGGTGGGCTCTGGAAACACCATATATTTT. This codes for CASSSQVGSGNTIYF. Combining the CDR3 with reference TRBV7-2 and TRBJ1-3 gives the whole variable domain GAGVSQSPSNKVTEKGKDVELRCDPISGHTALYWYRQSLGQGLEFLIYFQGNSAPDKSGLPSDRFSAERTGGSVSTLTIQRTQQEDSAVYLCASSSQVGSGNTIYFGEGSWLTVV.

The gene calls are TRBV7-8 and TRBJ2-5, with 8 bases that match TRBD2. There are 17 residues in the CDR3. Unmatched junction bases numbered 12, after V lost 1 base and J lost 5 bases. The germline gives CDR1 SGHVS, CDR2 FQNEAQ. DNA of the CDR3: TGTGCCAGCAGCTTAGTGCCAGCGGGGGTGAAAAGGGAGACCCAGTACTTC. Residues: CASSLVPAGVKRETQYF.

CDR3 loop: CASSYTSGSRTEAFF. The CDR3 nucleotides read TGTGCCAGCAGTTACACCTCAGGGAGTAGGACTGAAGCTTTCTTT. V gene TRBV6-5 combines with J gene TRBJ1-1; D may be TRBD1 (5 bases). Germline V lookup: CDR1 MNHEY, CDR2 SVGAGI. Trimming cost V 2 bases and J 5 bases, with 15 bases left between them. The CDR3 has 15 residues.

This clone is medium-sized (0.01 to 0.1%) by share. The rearrangement joins TRBV6-1 to TRBJ2-7; D uncertain. The CDR3 runs 13 residues. Germline values: CDR1 MNHNS, CDR2 SASEGT. Between the trimmed V and J ends, which lost 3 bases and 4 bases, there was a span of 10 bases. The DNA for the CDR3 is TGTGCCAGCAGTGATCCCCCCCGGTACGAGCAGTACTTC. Translating it yields CASSDPPRYEQYF.

This clone has more than one count but fewer than ten. This chain connects TRBV4-2 to TRBJ1-5; tentative D call: TRBD1 (5 bases). Trimming took 0 bases from V and 3 from J, leaving 12 bases between them. The CDR3 covers 16 residues. CDR1 is LGHNA and CDR2 is YNFKEQ in the germline V gene. CDR3 sequence reads: CASSQDPGDFNQPQHF. The CDR3 bases are TGTGCCAGCAGCCAAGATCCTGGGGACTTCAATCAGCCCCAGCATTTT.

The V and J genes are TRBV5-1 and TRBJ2-1; 10 bases fit TRBD1. The V gene's germline CDR1 is SGHRS and CDR2 YFSETQ. The ends lost 4 bases at V and 2 bases at J; junction bases unmatched: 3. The CDR3 is 15 amino acids. For the CDR3, the DNA is TGCGCCAGCAGCGGGGGACAGGGGCCCTACAATGAGCAGTTCTTC. Its translation is CASSGGQGPYNEQFF. Variable domain in full (rest from reference TRBV5-1 and TRBJ2-1): KAGVTQTPRYLIKTRGQQVTLSCSPISGHRSVSWYQQTPGQGLQFLFEYFSETQRNKGNFPGRFSGRQFSNSRSEMNVSTLELGDSALYLCASSGGQGPYNEQFFGPGTRLTVL.

The chain has TRBV5-5 and TRBJ2-7; D gene unclear. Germline values: CDR1 SGHKS, CDR2 YYEKEE (reference sequence). With 7 bases removed from V and 5 bases from J, the gap between germline ends came to 16 bases. This CDR3 is built from 13 residues. The CDR3 protein is CASRIGQSNEQYF. In nucleotides, the CDR3 is TGTGCCAGCCGGATAGGGCAGTCTAACGAGCAGTACTTC.

The chain has TRBV5-1 and TRBJ2-5; 8 bases are a match to TRBD2. The CDR3 extends over 15 amino acids. J gave up 5 bases and V 6 bases, and 12 bases lay outside the gene matches. Germline assignment: CDR1 SGHRS and CDR2 YFSETQ. This chain's CDR3 is CASMVFGGGEETQYF. The CDR3 nucleotides read TGCGCCAGCATGGTTTTCGGGGGGGGCGAGGAGACCCAGTACTTC.

The J gene is TRBJ2-2, the V gene TRBV7-2; 8 bases are shared with TRBD2. The length of the CDR3 is 15 residues. Trimming removed 3 bases from V and 3 bases from J; junction bases left unmatched: 3. Germline CDR1 reads SGHTA; CDR2 reads FQGNSA. The CDR3 DNA is TGTGCCAGCAGCTTTCCGGGGGGGGACACCGGGGAGCTGTTTTTT. This codes for CASSFPGGDTGELFF.

This clone was recorded once. The gene calls are TRBV5-6 and TRBJ2-7; no firm D call. This CDR3 has 15 residues. Trimming cost V 4 bases and J 3 bases, with 17 bases left between them. Germline loops: CDR1 SGHDT, CDR2 YYEEEE. The CDR3 region is CASSTRIEWGYEQYF. The CDR3 DNA sequence: TGTGCCAGCAGCACTCGGATCGAATGGGGCTACGAGCAGTACTTC.